These T cell receptor beta chains were read from a single sample in a study of blood T cell repertoires in COVID-19. Libraries were prepared by immunoSEQ multiplex PCR; TCRdb keeps only in-frame clonotypes and omits some of them. In the table there are 270,000 or so clones, around nine tenths of which are singletons. The sequenced material came from peripheral blood. The receptors here all came from a woman aged 40 to 50 who had recovered from COVID-19. Both conserved end residues are trimmed from each CDR3.

length	J	V	CDR3
13	TRBJ2-7	TRBV6-5	ASSYSGVGSYEQY
12	TRBJ2-7	TRBV5-1	ASSAGTSGYEQY
13	TRBJ2-7	TRBV2	ASSEAAQGAYEQY
12	TRBJ1-1	TRBV27	ASSFSGRGAEAF
11	TRBJ1-5	TRBV27	ASSLSEDQPQH
14	TRBJ2-2	TRBV9	ASSVAGTGGFGELF
13	TRBJ2-1	TRBV6-4	ASSEGGRAYNEQF
10	TRBJ2-7	TRBV18	ASSGGWGEQY
13	TRBJ2-4	TRBV10-3	AISPGGLAKNIQY
14	TRBJ2-3	TRBV24-1	ATSGIQGARSDTQY
11	TRBJ2-5	TRBV5-4	ASSFQGRGDQY
16	TRBJ2-2	TRBV5-1	ASSLALAGGSPAGELF
15	TRBJ2-3	TRBV24-1	ATSDTTSGITTDTQY
12	TRBJ1-1	TRBV5-1	ASSRGQGSDEAF
12	TRBJ1-2	TRBV5-4	ASSRQGQAAGYT
13	TRBJ2-7	TRBV4-1	ASSHRLAGAYEQY
13	TRBJ2-5	TRBV6-5	ASNSAGGRGETQY
12	TRBJ1-4	TRBV9	ASSVGQSNEKLF
13	TRBJ1-2	TRBV18	ASSPQTGQNYGYT
12	TRBJ2-5	TRBV4-1	ASSKQEYQETQY
15	TRBJ1-6	TRBV24-1	ATSEPNRGSYNSPLH
12	TRBJ2-1	TRBV10-3	AIRSSLADNEQF
12	TRBJ2-7	TRBV7-8	ASSLTSGEVEQY
14	TRBJ2-1	TRBV27	ASSLSGGTSLNEQF
12	TRBJ2-7	TRBV21-1	ASSEEKSSYEQY
14	TRBJ1-3	TRBV3-1/TRBV3-2	ASSHYTGVSGNTIY
14	TRBJ2-7	TRBV24-1	ASTRGTSGNSYEQY
15	TRBJ2-2	TRBV28	ASSLLGGVGNTGELF
12	TRBJ1-2	TRBV11-3	ASSLDNGGYGYT
13	TRBJ2-5	TRBV7-6	ASSWPGQDRETQY
13	TRBJ2-7	TRBV27	ASSLGGQSLYEQY
13	TRBJ2-1	TRBV6-5	ASRRTSGSYNEQF
11	TRBJ1-2	TRBV9	ASSVVRGTEDA
10	TRBJ1-1	TRBV12-3/TRBV12-4	ASSSQGYEAF